What follows are 27 T cell receptor beta chains derived from one specimen sequenced in a study of regulatory T cells in long-lasting Graves disease. iRepertoire HTBI primers and Arm-PCR of CDR3 regions built TCR beta libraries. TCRdb independently ran MiXCR on the multiplex PCR reads; one entry per CDR3 protein. The sample contains a few hundred thousand distinct CDR3 sequences, about 10% of which appear only once. Time point of the sample: newly diagnosed GD, antithyroid drugs for less than 3 months. Following extraction of RNA from PBMCs, that RNA was used to make the TCR library. This sample was also put to use in a study of T cells in Graves' hyperthyroidism and ophthalmopathy.

The source material was peripheral blood mononuclear cells (PBMCs), sampled at new diagnosis, from a patient treated with antithyroid drugs. These receptors came from a woman younger than 35 with Graves disease.

The sample holds many counts of this clonotype. This chain uses TRBV9 with TRBJ2-1, with 11 bases identical to TRBD1. Trimming at V came to 4 bases and at J to 8 bases, leaving 8 bases not matched to a gene. CDR3 length equals 15 residues. Germline values: CDR1 SGDLS, CDR2 YYNGEE. The CDR3 loop is CASSPRTGGIDEQFF. Written as DNA, the CDR3 is TGTGCCAGCAGCCCAAGGACAGGGGGCATCGATGAGCAGTTCTTC. Looking up the rest from reference TRBV9 and TRBJ2-1 gives the full variable domain: DSGVTQTPKHLITATGQRVTLRCSPRSGDLSVYWYQQSLDQGLQFLIQYYNGEERAKGNILERFSAQQFPDLHSELNLSSLELGDSALYFCASSPRTGGIDEQFFGPGTRLTVL.

In its sample, this clonotype was seen many times. The rearrangement joins TRBV7-6 to TRBJ2-1; TRBD2 might be the D (5 bases). Germline loops: CDR1 SGHVS, CDR2 FNYEAQ. The ends were cut back, 5 bases at V and 7 bases at J, with 12 bases in the middle. This CDR3 is 13 amino acids long. This CDR3 is CASSPGYKNEQFF. The CDR3 coding sequence is TGTGCCAGCAGCCCGGGATATAAGAATGAGCAGTTCTTC.

This clonotype showed up many times. The rearrangement links TRBV27 to TRBJ2-1; TRBD2 agrees at 9 bases. The CDR3 totals 14 residues. J lost 7 bases, V lost 8 bases, and 9 bases had no gene match. CDR1 is MNHEY, CDR2 SMNVEV, per germline (reference sequence). For the CDR3, the DNA is TGTGCCAGCCGAGTAAGCGGGAGGTATAATGAGCAGTTCTTC. This encodes CASRVSGRYNEQFF.

Concerning this clonotype itself: One end of the junction is discordant with germline, which a read error may explain. The chain joins TRBV6-2 or TRBV6-3 to TRBJ2-5; 7 positions match TRBD1. The CDR3 is made up of 16 amino acids. Looked up from germline, CDR1 is MNHEY and CDR2 is SVGEGT. The CDR3 DNA is TGTGCCAGCAGCACCGGGACAGTTTACTGGAGAGAGACCCAGCACTTC. This sequence encodes CASSTGTVYWRETQHF.

This clonotype was observed at least ten times. This rearrangement joins TRBV7-8 to TRBJ2-5; maybe TRBD1 (7 bases). CDR1 and CDR2 (germline): SGHVS, FQNEAQ. V was pared by 5 bases and J by 5 bases, with 24 bases between. This CDR3 has 17 residues. CDR3 coding DNA: TGTGCCAGCAGCGTCGACCGGACAGGAGGGGGGATGGAGACCCAGTACTTC. This translates into CASSVDRTGGGMETQYF.

This clonotype has ten or more counts. V usage is TRBV28 and J usage is TRBJ2-1, with D perhaps TRBD1 or TRBD2 (6 bases each). V lost 7 bases and J 6 bases, leaving 19 bases between the germline ends. Germline V lookup: CDR1 MDHEN, CDR2 SYDVKM. This CDR3 has 15 residues. The chain's CDR3 is CASTPRGLASNEQFF. The CDR3 DNA reads TGTGCCAGCACGCCTCGGGGGCTAGCTAGCAATGAGCAGTTCTTC.

This clonotype was seen repeatedly, ten times or more. This chain joins TRBV6-1 and TRBJ1-5; D unclear. Germline values: CDR1 MNHNS, CDR2 SASEGT. The ends were cut back, 5 bases at V and 10 bases at J, with 12 bases in the middle. The CDR3 totals 12 residues. This CDR3 is CASSLRPSPQHF. In nucleotides, the CDR3 is TGTGCCAGCAGTCTAAGGCCTTCACCCCAGCATTTT.

This chain connects TRBV29-1 to TRBJ2-3; 7 bases are shared with TRBD2. V was pared by 6 bases and J by 1 base, with 10 bases of the junction left unmatched. CDR1 and CDR2 (germline): SQVTM, ANQGSEA. This CDR3 region has 15 residues. CDR3 sequence reads: CSVAGGSLGTDTQYF. The CDR3 nucleotides are TGCAGCGTGGCGGGCGGGAGTTTGGGCACAGATACGCAGTATTTT.

This clonotype was counted ten times or more. The chain carries TRBV5-6 and TRBJ2-7, with D tentatively TRBD1 or TRBD2 (5 bases each). Trimming shortened V by 0 bases and J by 1 base, and 11 bases separated the two germline ends. This CDR3 has 15 amino acids. Looked up from germline, CDR1 is SGHDT and CDR2 is YYEEEE. The CDR3 protein is CASSLGVRGSYEQYV. The CDR3, as DNA: TGTGCCAGCAGCTTGGGAGTGAGGGGATCCTACGAGCAGTACGTC.

The chain carries TRBV20-1 and TRBJ2-3, with 11 nucleotides matching TRBD2. CDR1 and CDR2 from the germline V gene are DFQATT and SNEGSKA (reference sequence). The CDR3 sequence is 15 residues long. V lost 3 bases to trimming and J lost 1 base; unmatched junction nucleotides: 3. In nucleotides, the CDR3 is TGCAGTGCTAGTATACTAGCGGGGGGCACAGATACGCAGTATTTT. Its translation is CSASILAGGTDTQYF.

The sample holds many counts of this clonotype. The chain joins TRBV24-1 to TRBJ1-1; tentatively, D is TRBD1 (5 bases). This CDR3 has 15 amino acids. V lost 5 bases, J lost 5 bases, and 17 bases lay in between. Germline CDR1 KGHDR, CDR2 SFDVKD. The CDR3 DNA is TGTGCCACCAGTGGGGGCAGCCCGACGGTGACTGAAGCTTTCTTT. Amino acid sequence: CATSGGSPTVTEAFF.

The chain is built from TRBV7-3 and TRBJ2-7; 9 bases align to TRBD2. CDR1 is SGHTA, CDR2 FQGTGA, per germline. The CDR3 covers 14 residues. After removal of 2 bases from V and 6 bases from J, the junction contained 5 bases not matched to a gene. The CDR3 is CASSLAGGVSEQYF. CDR3 sequence (DNA): TGTGCCAGCAGCTTAGCGGGAGGGGTGAGCGAGCAGTACTTC.

This clonotype was observed many times. In DNA form, the CDR3 reads TGTGCCAGCAGCACCACAGGGTATACTGAAGCTTTCTTT. Translated: CASSTTGYTEAFF. The rearrangement uses TRBV11-2 and TRBJ1-1; possibly TRBD1 for D (6 bases). CDR3 length: 13 residues. Germline CDR1 reads SGHAT; CDR2 reads FQNNGV. The V and J ends lost 5 bases and 5 bases respectively, with 12 bases between them.

Ten or more counts support this clonotype. Relative to the germline gene, one junction end is altered; a read error may explain this. The V gene is TRBV20-1, the J gene TRBJ2-5, with D perhaps matching TRBD1 (7 bases). In germline, CDR1 is DFQATT, CDR2 SNEGSKA (reference sequence). The CDR3 contains 15 residues. The CDR3 DNA sequence: TGCAGTGCCAGAGACCAGGGGGGTGTGCGTCGGGCCCAGTACTTC. Protein product: CSARDQGGVRRAQYF.

At least ten counts were recorded for this clonotype. V is TRBV6-5 and J is TRBJ1-1, with D unresolved. The germline V and J ends were trimmed by 3 bases and 0 bases, with 8 bases remaining between them. The germline CDR1 and CDR2 sequences are MNHEY and SVGAGI. The CDR3 is 14 amino acids. This CDR3 is CASSYGVLNTEAFF. The CDR3 DNA sequence: TGTGCCAGCAGTTATGGGGTCTTGAACACTGAAGCTTTCTTT.

This clonotype was picked up many times. The V and J genes are TRBV5-6 and TRBJ2-7, with no clear D. Trimming took 3 bases from V and 2 from J, leaving 15 bases between them. This CDR3 comprises 15 residues. Germline values: CDR1 SGHDT, CDR2 YYEEEE. CDR3 loop: CASSSTPRSPYEQYF. Written as DNA, the CDR3 is TGTGCCAGCAGCTCCACCCCGCGGAGTCCCTACGAGCAGTACTTC.

This clonotype was picked up many times. The V and J genes are TRBV20-1 and TRBJ2-5; possibly TRBD2 for D (6 bases). With 1 base removed from V and 5 bases from J, the gap between germline ends came to 11 bases. The CDR3 runs to 13 residues. Germline V gene data show CDR1 as DFQATT and CDR2 as SNEGSKA (reference sequence). CDR3 region: CSARVRGIETQYF. The CDR3 region has the DNA TGCAGTGCTAGAGTGCGGGGAATCGAGACCCAGTACTTC.

This clonotype was recorded many times. This chain uses TRBV25-1 with TRBJ2-3; perhaps D is TRBD1 or TRBD2 (5 bases each). The germline CDR1 and CDR2 sequences are MGHDK and SYGVNS. The CDR3 has 15 residues. Trimming left V 2 bases short and J 0 bases short, with 9 bases between. The CDR3 DNA sequence: TGTGCCAGCAGTGAAGAGGGGCCGAGCACAGATACGCAGTATTTT. This translates into CASSEEGPSTDTQYF.

This clonotype has a count of ten or more. The chain employs TRBV7-8 and TRBJ1-1, with D uncertain. Germline V gene sequence: CDR1 SGHVS, CDR2 FQNEAQ. This CDR3 comprises 12 residues. V lost 1 base to trimming and J lost 11 bases, with 11 bases between them. In nucleotides, the CDR3 is TGTGCCAGCAGCTTAGGTCGGCTGGGGGCTTTCTTT. This sequence encodes CASSLGRLGAFF.

This clonotype occurred many times. V gene TRBV15 combines with J gene TRBJ2-3, with TRBD2 matching 9 bases. The DNA end is more similar to TRBJ2-7, so the J call may be wrong. The length of the CDR3 is 16 residues. Germline V lookup: CDR1 LNHNV, CDR2 YYDKDF (reference sequence). In DNA, the CDR3 is TGTGCCACCAGCAGACAGCGACTAGCGGCCTTCTACGAGCAGTACTTC. Translated: CATSRQRLAAFYEQYF.

The V call is TRBV6-2 or TRBV6-3, the J call TRBJ1-4; weak D call: TRBD1 (6 bases). Trimming shortened V by 10 bases and J by 3 bases, and 18 bases separated the two germline ends. Germline CDR1 MNHEY, CDR2 SVGEGT. This CDR3 is 15 amino acids long. The CDR3 bases are TGTGCCACCTGTAGGACAGCCTCTCCTAATGAAAAACTGTTTTTT. Protein product: CATCRTASPNEKLFF.

This clonotype was seen a few times. The chain employs TRBV4-3 and TRBJ2-3; D gene ambiguous. This CDR3 has 17 amino acids. Trimming took off 0 bases at V and 4 bases at J, with 17 bases between the two ends. Germline assignment: CDR1 LGHNA and CDR2 YSLEER. The CDR3 loop is CASSQDPSHTRSDTQYF. Written as DNA, the CDR3 is TGCGCCAGCAGCCAAGATCCAAGTCACACCCGTTCAGATACGCAGTATTTT.

CDR3 coding DNA: TGTGCCAGCAGCCTATCGCTACAGGGGGGTTTCAGTGAGCAGTTCTTC. Its protein product is CASSLSLQGGFSEQFF. The gene calls are TRBV6-2 or TRBV6-3 and TRBJ2-1, with 8 bases that match TRBD1. Looked up from germline, CDR1 is MNHEY and CDR2 is SVGEGT. Germline trimming cut 6 bases from V and 9 bases from J; bases unmatched to any gene: 16. The CDR3 has 16 amino acids.

In its sample, this clonotype was seen a few times. The chain uses TRBV12-3 or TRBV12-4 and TRBJ2-1, with TRBD2 matching over 8 bases. The CDR3 is 15 amino acids. Trimming took 4 bases from V and 9 from J; bases not matched to a gene: 11. CDR3 amino acids: CASSWNGGAGSEQFF. In DNA form, the CDR3 reads TGTGCCAGCAGTTGGAACGGGGGGGCTGGGAGTGAGCAGTTCTTC.

This chain connects TRBV20-1 to TRBJ2-1; 10 nucleotides agree with TRBD2. From germline, CDR1 is DFQATT and CDR2 SNEGSKA (reference sequence). The length of the CDR3 is 16 residues. The trim removed 6 bases at V and 6 bases at J, leaving 14 bases unmatched. The CDR3 here is CSAAGGAGRAPNEQFF. The CDR3 DNA reads as TGCAGTGCAGCGGGAGGGGCCGGGAGAGCCCCCAATGAGCAGTTCTTC.

This clonotype has a handful of counts. The rearrangement joins TRBV6-1 to TRBJ2-5; 7 positions match TRBD1. The CDR3 contains 14 residues. Trimming cost V 7 bases and J 1 base; bases outside gene matches: 6. In germline, CDR1 is MNHNS, CDR2 SASEGT. In DNA form, the CDR3 reads TGTGCCAGCACCAGGACAGGACTCCAAGAGACCCAGTACTTC. Translation: CASTRTGLQETQYF.

This clonotype appeared many times. This CDR3 is CASSSSGAWGQYF. The CDR3 region has the DNA TGTGCCAGTAGTTCCTCCGGGGCTTGGGGGCAGTACTTC. The chain employs TRBV19 and TRBJ2-7, with D perhaps assigned TRBD1 or TRBD2 (5 bases each). Germline values: CDR1 LNHDA, CDR2 SQIVND (reference sequence). The CDR3 length is 13 residues. V was shortened by 5 bases and J by 9 bases, with 17 bases between the two germline ends.